A selection of T cell receptor beta chains follows, all from one sample in a study of T-cell reconstitution after alpha-beta-depleted transplantation in children. Via MiXCR, TCRdb re-called the PCR reads, giving one row per CDR3 protein. Here the sample spans some 180,000 distinct CDR3 sequences, approximately 7% being singletons. This specimen consisted of PBMCs, obtained before TCRalphabeta/CD19-depleted stem cell transplant. These receptors were collected from a boy aged 2 to 10 with acute lymphoblastic leukemia, due to receive a stem cell transplant. The CDR3 runs from the conserved cysteine through the conserved F or W. Fields, in order: J gene, V gene, D gene, clone size, CDR3 protein, CDR3 DNA. D genes are given only for firm matches. Size tells how often a clone was seen (once, few, many) or the class of an expanded clone, and some rows leave it out.

>TRBJ2-7|TRBV29-1|NA|many
CSAITADEQYF
TGCAGCGCCATCACGGCGGACGAGCAGTACTTC
>TRBJ2-3|TRBV27|NA|NA
CASSLDGQTTISSTDTQYF
TGTGCCAGCAGTTTAGATGGACAGACAACAATTTCTAGCACAGATACGCAGTATTTT
>TRBJ1-5|TRBV20-1|NA|many
CSARGGGDPQHF
TGCAGTGCTAGAGGTGGGGGAGATCCCCAGCATTTT
>TRBJ2-7|TRBV27|TRBD1|many
CASSFSDRYNQGADEQYF
TGTGCCAGCAGTTTCTCAGATCGCTATAACCAGGGGGCCGACGAGCAGTACTTC
>TRBJ2-7|TRBV5-5|NA|few
CASSLLGHPSSYEQYF
TGTGCCAGCAGCCTACTCGGACACCCGAGCTCCTACGAGCAGTACTTC
>TRBJ2-5|TRBV7-9|TRBD1|few
CASSHQGAQETQYF
TGTGCCAGCAGCCATCAGGGGGCGCAGGAGACCCAGTACTTC
>TRBJ2-7|TRBV28|NA|few
CASSGGGTRGSYEQYF
TGTGCCAGCAGTGGTGGGGGGACGAGGGGTTCCTACGAGCAGTACTTC
>TRBJ2-2|TRBV5-1|NA|many
CASRVRSGELFF
TGCGCCAGCAGGGTCCGGTCCGGGGAGCTGTTTTTT
>TRBJ2-7|TRBV5-2|NA|once
CAMGPGRSCEQYF
TGTGCCATGGGCCCCGGGCGCAGCTGCGAGCAGTACTTC
>TRBJ2-1|TRBV7-9|TRBD2|NA
CASSAGLAGVAQFF
TGTGCCAGCAGCGCGGGACTAGCGGGAGTTGCGCAGTTCTTC
>TRBJ1-1|TRBV12-3/TRBV12-4|NA|few
CASSLWTVMNTEAFF
TGTGCCAGCAGTCTATGGACGGTGATGAACACTGAAGCTTTCTTT
>TRBJ2-7|TRBV3-1|NA|many
CASSSSTYEQYF
TGTGCCAGCAGCTCGTCGACCTACGAGCAGTACTTC
>TRBJ1-5|TRBV7-9|TRBD1|many
CASSSGQGDQPQHF
TGTGCCAGCAGCTCTGGACAGGGGGATCAGCCCCAGCATTTT
>TRBJ2-7|TRBV7-2|NA|few
CASSLSAASYEQYF
TGTGCCAGCAGCTTATCGGCTGCCTCCTACGAGCAGTACTTC
>TRBJ2-1|TRBV30|NA|NA
CAWSARAWDEQFF
TGTGCCTGGAGTGCCCGGGCGTGGGATGAGCAGTTCTTC
>TRBJ2-3|TRBV20-1|NA|many
CSAAPGITSTDTQYF
TGCAGTGCAGCCCCGGGGATTACTAGCACAGATACGCAGTATTTT
>TRBJ2-5|TRBV20-1|TRBD2|few
CSDTSGGAETQYF
TGCAGTGATACTAGCGGGGGGGCAGAGACCCAGTACTTC
>TRBJ2-3|TRBV15|NA|many
CATSRREGCLDTQYF
TGTGCCACCAGCAGAAGAGAGGGCTGTCTGGATACGCAGTATTTT
>TRBJ1-2|TRBV2|NA|NA
CASGVNYGYTF
TGTGCCAGCGGTGTTAACTATGGCTACACCTTC
>TRBJ1-1|TRBV4-2|NA|NA
CASSQDWQDIGRARDTEAFF
TGTGCCAGCAGCCAAGATTGGCAGGACATTGGGAGGGCCCGTGACACTGAAGCTTTCTTT
>TRBJ2-7|TRBV5-1|NA|many
CASSQIRGGSLSYEQYF
TGCGCCAGCAGCCAGATCCGCGGCGGTTCGCTCTCCTACGAGCAGTACTTC
>TRBJ2-1|TRBV4-3|NA|many
CASSLLGGHEQFF
TGCGCCAGCAGCCTCCTGGGGGGGCATGAGCAGTTCTTC
>TRBJ2-7|TRBV4-2|TRBD1|NA
CASSQALRDSTYEQYF
TGTGCCAGCAGCCAAGCCCTCCGGGACAGTACCTACGAGCAGTACTTC
>TRBJ2-3|TRBV7-9|TRBD1|many
CASSLGQGGTDTQYF
TGTGCCAGCAGCCTCGGACAGGGTGGAACAGATACGCAGTATTTT
>TRBJ2-2|TRBV2|TRBD2|NA
CATEPLGLAAPGELFF
TGTGCCACCGAACCTCTCGGACTAGCGGCCCCCGGGGAGCTGTTTTTT
>TRBJ1-2|TRBV14|NA|NA
CASSQGKYGYTF
TGTGCCAGCAGCCAAGGAAAGTATGGCTACACCTTC
>TRBJ2-7|TRBV20-1|NA|many
CSAVNRDDSGEEQYF
TGCAGTGCCGTAAACCGGGACGACTCCGGGGAAGAGCAGTACTTC
>TRBJ1-1|TRBV29-1|NA|many
CSVRGRGKMLNTEAFF
TGCAGCGTCCGAGGTCGAGGGAAAATGCTGAACACTGAAGCTTTCTTT
>TRBJ2-7|TRBV7-2|NA|few
CASSYRGAREQYF
TGTGCCAGCAGCTACCGGGGGGCTAGGGAGCAGTACTTC
>TRBJ2-1|TRBV14|TRBD2|few
CASSHSTGLAANNEQFF
TGTGCCAGCAGCCATTCCACAGGACTAGCGGCCAACAATGAGCAGTTCTTC
>TRBJ1-5|TRBV7-2|NA|few
CASSLVSWGNQPQHF
TGTGCCAGCAGCTTAGTGAGCTGGGGCAATCAGCCCCAGCATTTT
>TRBJ1-1|TRBV28|NA|NA
CASSSTFITGAAEAFF
TGTGCCAGCAGTTCTACATTCATAACAGGAGCCGCTGAAGCTTTCTTT
>TRBJ2-7|TRBV6-1|NA|NA
CASWSGQIPSSYEQYF
TGTGCCTCCTGGAGTGGGCAGATCCCCAGCTCCTACGAGCAGTACTTC
>TRBJ2-1|TRBV3-1|TRBD2|many
CASSLTSGGANEQFF
TGTGCCAGCAGCCTTACTAGCGGGGGGGCCAATGAGCAGTTCTTC
>TRBJ2-7|TRBV15|TRBD1|many
CATSSGRDSYEQYF
TGTGCCACCAGCAGCGGTAGGGACAGCTACGAGCAGTACTTC
>TRBJ2-7|TRBV28|TRBD1|many
CASSDRDSYEQYF
TGTGCCAGCAGTGATCGGGACAGCTACGAGCAGTACTTC
>TRBJ2-7|TRBV7-9|NA|NA
CASSNAEEQYF
TGTGCCAGCAGTAACGCAGAAGAGCAGTACTTC
>TRBJ2-4|TRBV7-2|TRBD2|NA
CASSKPFLAGGENIQYF
TGTGCCAGCAGCAAACCTTTCCTAGCGGGGGGCGAAAACATTCAGTACTTC
>TRBJ1-3|TRBV12-3/TRBV12-4|NA|few
CASSLADRLTSGNTIYF
TGTGCCAGCAGTTTAGCTGACAGGCTAACCTCTGGAAACACCATATATTTT
>TRBJ2-7|TRBV12-3/TRBV12-4|NA|many
CASSPEKRQLYEQYF
TGTGCCAGCAGTCCGGAAAAAAGACAGTTATACGAGCAGTACTTC
>TRBJ2-7|TRBV5-5|TRBD1|many
CASSFPWTGPYEQYF
TGTGCCAGCAGCTTCCCCTGGACAGGGCCCTACGAGCAGTACTTC
>TRBJ2-5|TRBV5-1|NA|many
CASSLAWETQYF
TGCGCCAGCAGCTTGGCCTGGGAGACCCAGTACTTC
>TRBJ1-1|TRBV20-1|TRBD1|few
CSAQGALNTEAFF
TGCAGTGCTCAGGGGGCGTTGAACACTGAAGCTTTCTTT
>TRBJ2-1|TRBV18|NA|NA
CASLEVYNEQFF
TGTGCCAGCCTCGAGGTCTACAATGAGCAGTTCTTC
>TRBJ1-1|TRBV11-2|TRBD1|many
CASSSLFRGREGSEAFF
TGTGCCAGCAGCTCCTTGTTCAGGGGGCGCGAGGGCTCTGAAGCTTTCTTT